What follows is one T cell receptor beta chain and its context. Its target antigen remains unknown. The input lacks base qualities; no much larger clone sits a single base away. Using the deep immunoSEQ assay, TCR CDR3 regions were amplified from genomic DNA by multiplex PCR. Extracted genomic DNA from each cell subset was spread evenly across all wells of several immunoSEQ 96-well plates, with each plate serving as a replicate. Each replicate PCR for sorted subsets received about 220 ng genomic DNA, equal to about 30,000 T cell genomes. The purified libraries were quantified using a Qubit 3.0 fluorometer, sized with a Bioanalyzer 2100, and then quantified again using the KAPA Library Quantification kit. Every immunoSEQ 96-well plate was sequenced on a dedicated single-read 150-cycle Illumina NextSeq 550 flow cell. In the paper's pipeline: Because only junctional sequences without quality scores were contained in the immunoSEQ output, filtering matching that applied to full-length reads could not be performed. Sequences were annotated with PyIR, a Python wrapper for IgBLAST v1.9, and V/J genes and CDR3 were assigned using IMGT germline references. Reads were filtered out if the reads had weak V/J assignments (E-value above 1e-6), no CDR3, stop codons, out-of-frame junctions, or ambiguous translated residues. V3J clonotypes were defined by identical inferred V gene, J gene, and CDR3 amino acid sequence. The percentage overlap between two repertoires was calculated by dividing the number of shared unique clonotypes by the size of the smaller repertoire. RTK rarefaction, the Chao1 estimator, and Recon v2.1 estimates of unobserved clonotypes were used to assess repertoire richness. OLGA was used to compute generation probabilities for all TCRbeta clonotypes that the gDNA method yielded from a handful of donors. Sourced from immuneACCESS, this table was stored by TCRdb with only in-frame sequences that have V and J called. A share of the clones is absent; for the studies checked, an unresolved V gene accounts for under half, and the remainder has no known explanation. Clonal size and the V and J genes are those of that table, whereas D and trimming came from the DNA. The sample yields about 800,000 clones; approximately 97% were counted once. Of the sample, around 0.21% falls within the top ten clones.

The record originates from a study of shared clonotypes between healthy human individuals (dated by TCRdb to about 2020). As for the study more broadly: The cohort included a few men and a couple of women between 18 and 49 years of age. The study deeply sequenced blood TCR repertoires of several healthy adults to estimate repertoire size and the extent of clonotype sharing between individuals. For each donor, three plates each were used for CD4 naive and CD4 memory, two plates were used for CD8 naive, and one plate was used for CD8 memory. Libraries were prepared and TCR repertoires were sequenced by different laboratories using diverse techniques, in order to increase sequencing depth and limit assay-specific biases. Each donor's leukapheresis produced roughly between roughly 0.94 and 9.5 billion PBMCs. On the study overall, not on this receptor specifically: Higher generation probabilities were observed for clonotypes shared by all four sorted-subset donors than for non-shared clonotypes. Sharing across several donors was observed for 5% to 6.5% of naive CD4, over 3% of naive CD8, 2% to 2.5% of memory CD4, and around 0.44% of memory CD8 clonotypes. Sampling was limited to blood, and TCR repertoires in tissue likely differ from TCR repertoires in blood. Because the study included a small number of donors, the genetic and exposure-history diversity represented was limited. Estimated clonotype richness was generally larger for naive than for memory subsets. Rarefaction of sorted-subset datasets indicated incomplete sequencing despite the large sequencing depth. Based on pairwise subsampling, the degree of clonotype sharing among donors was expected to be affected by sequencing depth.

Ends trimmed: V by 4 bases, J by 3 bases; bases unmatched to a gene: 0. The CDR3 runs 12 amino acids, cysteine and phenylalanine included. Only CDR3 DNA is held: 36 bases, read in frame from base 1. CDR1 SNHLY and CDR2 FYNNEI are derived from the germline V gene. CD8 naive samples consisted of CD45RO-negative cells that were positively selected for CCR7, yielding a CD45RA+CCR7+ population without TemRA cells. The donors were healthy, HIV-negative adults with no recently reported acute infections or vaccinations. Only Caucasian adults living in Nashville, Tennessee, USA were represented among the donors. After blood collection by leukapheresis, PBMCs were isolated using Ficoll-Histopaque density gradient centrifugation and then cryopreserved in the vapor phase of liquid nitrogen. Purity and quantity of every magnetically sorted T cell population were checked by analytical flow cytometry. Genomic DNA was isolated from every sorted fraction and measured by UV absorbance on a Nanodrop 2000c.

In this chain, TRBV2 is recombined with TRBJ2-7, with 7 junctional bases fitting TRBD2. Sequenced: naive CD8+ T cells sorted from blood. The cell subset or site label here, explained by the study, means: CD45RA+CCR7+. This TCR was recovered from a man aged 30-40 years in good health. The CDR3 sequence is CASSGGSYEQYF. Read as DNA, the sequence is TGTGCCAGCAGTGGCGGGAGCTACGAGCAGTACTTC. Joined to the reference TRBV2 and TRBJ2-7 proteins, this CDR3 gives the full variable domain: EPEVTQTPSHQVTQMGQEVILRCVPISNHLYFYWYRQILGQKVEFLVSFYNNEISEKSEIFDDQFSVERPDGSNFTLKIRSTKLEDSAMYFCASSGGSYEQYFGPGTRLTVT.